The rows below give T cell receptor beta chains drawn from one sample of a study of neoadjuvant anti-PD-1 for oral cavity cancer. Profiling relied on immunoSEQ multiplex PCR, and the TCRdb table lists in-frame clones only, not all of them. The sample shows some 6,700 clones, about 78% of them seen only once. Sequenced here: PBMCs, sampled before nivolumab (anti-PD-1) treatment. These receptors were taken from a person between 35 and 79 years old with oral cavity squamous cell carcinoma. The CDR3 runs from the conserved cysteine through the conserved F or W. The order of the fields is V gene, J gene, clone size, D gene, CDR3 DNA, CDR3 protein. D genes are given only for firm matches. A clone size is listed for some rows: how often the clone was seen (once, few, many), or a class if it is expanded.

V: TRBV6-1
J: TRBJ1-2
size: .
D: .
DNA: TGTGCCAGCAGTGAAGCGGGGGGGGCCTATGGCTACACCTTC
CDR3: CASSEAGGAYGYTF

V: TRBV5-4
J: TRBJ1-5
size: .
D: .
DNA: TGTGCCAGCAACACGCGGGGGGGGCCCCAGCATTTT
CDR3: CASNTRGGPQHF

V: TRBV6-6
J: TRBJ2-5
size: .
D: TRBD1
DNA: TGTGCCAGCAGTTACTCAGGACAGGGGGCGGGTGAGACCCAGTACTTC
CDR3: CASSYSGQGAGETQYF

V: TRBV6-6
J: TRBJ1-2
size: once
D: .
DNA: TGTGCCAGCAGCCGGGACCGCTTTTATGGCTACACCTTC
CDR3: CASSRDRFYGYTF

V: TRBV9
J: TRBJ2-7
size: .
D: .
DNA: TGTGCCAGCAGCGTGGGGACGGTTAGCTCCTACGAGCAGTACTTC
CDR3: CASSVGTVSSYEQYF

V: TRBV7-3
J: TRBJ2-3
size: .
D: .
DNA: TGTGCCAGCAGCTTAGGGCGAGGACCCACAGATACGCAGTATTTT
CDR3: CASSLGRGPTDTQYF

V: TRBV6-1
J: TRBJ1-1
size: few
D: .
DNA: TGTGCCAGCAGTGACCCCGGAAGACAGGACACTGAAGCTTTCTTT
CDR3: CASSDPGRQDTEAFF

V: TRBV18
J: TRBJ2-7
size: few
D: TRBD2
DNA: TGTGCCAGCTCACCGGGGACTACCTACGAGCAGTACTTC
CDR3: CASSPGTTYEQYF

V: TRBV2
J: TRBJ2-1
size: .
D: TRBD2
DNA: TGTGCCAGCAGTGAGACTAGCCTTTCGAGCAATGAGCAGTTCTTC
CDR3: CASSETSLSSNEQFF

V: TRBV7-8
J: TRBJ1-1
size: .
D: .
DNA: TGTGCCAGCCTTGATGGGGGCGGACTGAACACTGAAGCTTTCTTT
CDR3: CASLDGGGLNTEAFF

V: TRBV2
J: TRBJ2-6
size: .
D: .
DNA: TGTGCCAGCAGGAAACAATCTGGGGCCAACGTCCTGACTTTC
CDR3: CASRKQSGANVLTF

V: TRBV7-9
J: TRBJ1-1
size: .
D: .
DNA: TGTGCCAGCAGTTACACAGCTAACACTGAAGCTTTCTTT
CDR3: CASSYTANTEAFF

V: TRBV10-3
J: TRBJ2-2
size: .
D: .
DNA: TGTGCCACAAGTGGGAGTAACACCGGGGAGCTGTTTTTT
CDR3: CATSGSNTGELFF

V: TRBV6-5
J: TRBJ2-7
size: few
D: TRBD2
DNA: TGTGCCAGCAGTTACCTTTCTAGCGGGGGAATCGAGCAGTACTTC
CDR3: CASSYLSSGGIEQYF

V: TRBV7-2
J: TRBJ1-1
size: .
D: .
DNA: TGTGCCAGCAGCTTAGCGGTTGGCAGTGCAGTCTTGAACACTGAAGCTTTCTTT
CDR3: CASSLAVGSAVLNTEAFF

V: TRBV7-2
J: TRBJ2-2
size: once
D: .
DNA: TGTGCCAGCAGCGTAACAGGGTCGAACACCGGGGAGCTGTTTTTT
CDR3: CASSVTGSNTGELFF

V: TRBV7-8
J: TRBJ1-1
size: few
D: .
DNA: TGTGCCAGCAGCTTAGGGTCCTTTAACACTGAAGCTTTCTTT
CDR3: CASSLGSFNTEAFF

V: TRBV5-1
J: TRBJ1-4
size: .
D: .
DNA: TGCGCCAGCAGCTTTTCTGGGGGGATTGATGAAAAACTGTTTTTT
CDR3: CASSFSGGIDEKLFF

V: TRBV29-1
J: TRBJ1-1
size: .
D: TRBD1
DNA: TGCAGCGTTGAAGATACCCCACAGGGGGGGAACACTGAAGCTTTCTTT
CDR3: CSVEDTPQGGNTEAFF

V: TRBV7-2
J: TRBJ2-5
size: .
D: TRBD1
DNA: TGTGCCAGCAGCCAAACAGGGGGCGTTGCGACCCAGTACTTC
CDR3: CASSQTGGVATQYF

V: TRBV18
J: TRBJ2-7
size: once
D: .
DNA: TGTGCCAGCTCACCATCTAGTTACGAGCAGTACTTC
CDR3: CASSPSSYEQYF

V: TRBV9
J: TRBJ1-1
size: few
D: .
DNA: TGTGCCAGCAGCCTCGAGGGCGGATCGAACACTGAAGCTTTCTTT
CDR3: CASSLEGGSNTEAFF

V: TRBV28
J: TRBJ1-1
size: .
D: .
DNA: TGTGCCAGCCTCAGGGGAGAGAACACTGAAGCTTTCTTT
CDR3: CASLRGENTEAFF

V: TRBV5-1
J: TRBJ2-1
size: .
D: .
DNA: TGCGCCAGCAGAGCCGACGGTAGCTCCTACAATGAGCAGTTCTTC
CDR3: CASRADGSSYNEQFF

V: TRBV7-2
J: TRBJ1-1
size: .
D: TRBD1
DNA: TGTGCCAGCAGTTACATCTCAGGGGGCAACACTGAAGCTTTCTTT
CDR3: CASSYISGGNTEAFF

V: TRBV9
J: TRBJ1-2
size: .
D: TRBD1
DNA: TGTGCCAGCAGCGCGGGACAGGGGCTCGGTTTTGATGGCTACACCTTC
CDR3: CASSAGQGLGFDGYTF

V: TRBV4-3
J: TRBJ1-6
size: .
D: .
DNA: TGCGCCAGCAGCCAAGACCATTTCGGCTCCTATAATTCACCCCTCCACTTT
CDR3: CASSQDHFGSYNSPLHF

V: TRBV29-1
J: TRBJ2-7
size: .
D: .
DNA: TGCAGCGTTGGCGAGGGAGCCGGCGAGCAGTACTTC
CDR3: CSVGEGAGEQYF

V: TRBV9
J: TRBJ2-5
size: .
D: .
DNA: TGTGCCAGCAGCACCCTCTTAGGCGCAGAGACCCAGTACTTC
CDR3: CASSTLLGAETQYF

V: TRBV5-6
J: TRBJ1-1
size: .
D: TRBD1
DNA: TGTGCCAGCAGCTCGGTACAGGGGGCTGGGGCCCTCGCTGAAGCTTTCTTT
CDR3: CASSSVQGAGALAEAFF

V: TRBV7-8
J: TRBJ1-1
size: .
D: .
DNA: TGTGCCAGCAGCTTAGGAAGAAACACTGAAGCTTTCTTT
CDR3: CASSLGRNTEAFF

V: TRBV5-8
J: TRBJ2-3
size: .
D: TRBD2
DNA: TGTGCCAGCAGCTTGCTCCGGGGGGGCCCCACAGATACGCAGTATTTT
CDR3: CASSLLRGGPTDTQYF

V: TRBV5-1
J: TRBJ2-3
size: .
D: TRBD2
DNA: TGCGCCAGCAGGTCCGGACTAGCGGCTACCACAGATACGCAGTATTTT
CDR3: CASRSGLAATTDTQYF

V: TRBV6-4
J: TRBJ2-1
size: .
D: .
DNA: TGTGCCAGCATGTTAGTTTGGGTCTTC
CDR3: CASMLVWVF

V: TRBV7-9
J: TRBJ2-7
size: .
D: .
DNA: TGTGCCAGCAGCTTAGACAGCCGGTACTACGAGCAGTACTTC
CDR3: CASSLDSRYYEQYF

V: TRBV6-6
J: TRBJ1-2
size: few
D: TRBD1
DNA: TGTGCCAGCACCCAATCGGGGACAGGGGGTGACGGCTACACCTTC
CDR3: CASTQSGTGGDGYTF

V: TRBV10-1
J: TRBJ2-3
size: .
D: TRBD2
DNA: TGCGCCAGCAGTGAGGGTAGCGGGGACACAGATACGCAGTATTTT
CDR3: CASSEGSGDTDTQYF

V: TRBV23-1
J: TRBJ2-1
size: .
D: TRBD2
DNA: TGCGCCAGCAGTCAATCCGGGACTAGCGGGATTTACAATGAGCAGTTCTTC
CDR3: CASSQSGTSGIYNEQFF

V: TRBV19
J: TRBJ1-2
size: .
D: TRBD1
DNA: TGTGCCAGTAGCTCCGGGACAGCGGTTTATGGCTACACCTTC
CDR3: CASSSGTAVYGYTF

V: TRBV5-1
J: TRBJ2-1
size: .
D: .
DNA: TGCGCCAGCAGCTTCGCTCAAGACAGGACCAATGAGCAGTTCTTC
CDR3: CASSFAQDRTNEQFF

V: TRBV7-8
J: TRBJ1-4
size: .
D: TRBD1
DNA: TGTGCCAGCAGCCCCCGCCCCCCCTCTCGACAGGGGGCGCGGAATAATGAAAAACTGTTTTTT
CDR3: CASSPRPPSRQGARNNEKLFF

V: TRBV4-2
J: TRBJ1-1
size: .
D: .
DNA: TGTGCCAGCAGCCAAGAAATCCCGGGGGCCGGTGCTTTCTTT
CDR3: CASSQEIPGAGAFF

V: TRBV7-9
J: TRBJ2-3
size: .
D: TRBD2
DNA: TGTGCCAGCAGCAGCGGGGGGGGTCCATACACAGATACGCAGTATTTT
CDR3: CASSSGGGPYTDTQYF

V: TRBV9
J: TRBJ2-5
size: once
D: TRBD2
DNA: TGTGCCAGCAGCACCCACCCGGGACTAGCGGGTGAGGGGGAGACCCAGTACTTC
CDR3: CASSTHPGLAGEGETQYF

V: TRBV4-2
J: TRBJ2-1
size: .
D: .
DNA: TGTGCCAGCAGCCCCCCGGAGGGCCTTGAGCAGTTCTTC
CDR3: CASSPPEGLEQFF

V: TRBV6-5
J: TRBJ2-7
size: .
D: .
DNA: TGTGCCAGCGGCTCGGCGGGGGCGGGGTCCTACGAGCAGTACTTC
CDR3: CASGSAGAGSYEQYF

V: TRBV4-1
J: TRBJ2-5
size: .
D: TRBD1
DNA: TGCGCCAGCAGCCCGGCGGACAGGGTACAAGAGACCCAGTACTTC
CDR3: CASSPADRVQETQYF

V: TRBV15
J: TRBJ1-4
size: .
D: TRBD1
DNA: TGTGCCACCAGCAGAGACGCCGGGACAGGGGATGATAATGAAAAACTGTTTTTT
CDR3: CATSRDAGTGDDNEKLFF

V: TRBV29-1
J: TRBJ2-4
size: .
D: .
DNA: TGCAGCGTTGAAGAGCTGCAAAGCAAAAACATTCAGTACTTC
CDR3: CSVEELQSKNIQYF

V: TRBV7-3
J: TRBJ2-7
size: .
D: TRBD1
DNA: TGTGCCAGCAGCTTGACGGGACAGGGGACAGACCAGTACTTC
CDR3: CASSLTGQGTDQYF

V: TRBV6-5
J: TRBJ1-1
size: .
D: TRBD1
DNA: TGTGCCAGCAGTTCTTACAGGGGGCCCTCCCAGGGGGCTTTCTTT
CDR3: CASSSYRGPSQGAFF

V: TRBV7-2
J: TRBJ2-5
size: .
D: TRBD1
DNA: TGTGCCAGCAGCCCGAGACAGGGCCTCCAAGAGACCCAGTACTTC
CDR3: CASSPRQGLQETQYF

V: TRBV7-6
J: TRBJ2-3
size: .
D: .
DNA: TGTGCCAGCAGCTCACAGACAGGCCGGGACACAGATACGCAGTATTTT
CDR3: CASSSQTGRDTDTQYF

V: TRBV4-3
J: TRBJ2-1
size: .
D: TRBD2
DNA: TGCGCCAGCAGCCCCACGGGGGGGCCTAATCGTGAGCAGTTCTTC
CDR3: CASSPTGGPNREQFF

V: TRBV4-3
J: TRBJ1-6
size: .
D: TRBD1
DNA: TGCGCCAGCAGCCAGTCCCGGACAGGCATTTCACCCCTCCACTTT
CDR3: CASSQSRTGISPLHF

V: TRBV19
J: TRBJ1-2
size: .
D: TRBD1
DNA: TGTGCCAGTAAACCGGGACAGGTCTATGGCTACACCTTC
CDR3: CASKPGQVYGYTF

V: TRBV5-6
J: TRBJ2-7
size: .
D: TRBD1
DNA: TGTGCCAGCAGCTCCAGGGACAGGGGGCTCTACGAGCAGTACTTC
CDR3: CASSSRDRGLYEQYF

V: TRBV11-2
J: TRBJ2-5
size: .
D: .
DNA: TGTGCCAGCAGCGCCCGGGTTACCCAAGAGACCCAGTACTTC
CDR3: CASSARVTQETQYF